This TCR beta chain was identified in a study of blood T cell repertoires in COVID-19. Profiling relied on immunoSEQ multiplex PCR, and the TCRdb table lists in-frame clones only, not all of them. The sample holds some 350,000 clones, more than 75% seen once. The CDR3 covers 16 residues. Germline CDR1 SGHTA, CDR2 FQGNSA. V dropped 5 bases and J dropped 3; count of bases not matched to a gene: 8. This TCR was recovered from a human donor in a cohort sampled during active COVID-19. The V call is TRBV7-2, the J call TRBJ2-3, with 10 bases aligning to TRBD2. The sequencing sample was made of peripheral blood. The CDR3 DNA follows: TGTGCCAGCAGCCTAAGGACTAGCGGATTAACAGATACGCAGTATTTT. Its protein product is CASSLRTSGLTDTQYF.